The T cell receptor beta chain under discussion was sequenced for a study of blood T cells in healthy people across ages. Germline CDR1 is SNHLY and CDR2 is FYNNEI. V lost 6 bases, J lost 8 bases, and 22 bases lay in between. The CDR3 sequence is 15 residues long. The use of a sample-barcoded 5' primer and a J-beta primer mix characterized a second PCR of roughly 7 to 11 cycles. Any given sample supplied a minimum of 3 million CDR3-containing paired-end reads. TCRdb re-called the 5' RACE reads with MiXCR, one entry per CDR3 protein. In the table there are approximately 1.5 million distinct CDR3 sequences, about 31% of which are singletons.

This TCR was recovered from a woman under 40 in good health. Sequencing input: blood. The J gene is TRBJ1-2, the V gene TRBV2, with a weak D call TRBD1 (5 bases). CDR3 region: CASRIDGATKGGYTF. Here the CDR3 DNA reads TGTGCCAGCAGAATAGACGGGGCCACTAAGGGAGGCTACACCTTC.